Listed here are 3 T cell receptor beta chains from one sample, sequenced in a study of tumour-infiltrating T cells in Burkitt lymphoma. Measured with immunoSEQ multiplex PCR; TCRdb has only the in-frame clones, and not every one. The sample holds 13,000 to 15,000 clones, 65% to 90% seen once. Input material: tumor tissue. Receptors originate from a human donor with diffuse large B-cell lymphoma.

This clone was seen a single time. The chain combines TRBV6-1 with TRBJ1-1; no firm D call. CDR1 MNHNS and CDR2 SASEGT come from the germline V gene. The CDR3 has 11 amino acids. Deletions cut 7 bases from V and 1 base from J, with 4 bases between. The CDR3 sequence: CASIRNTEAFF. The CDR3 coding sequence is TGTGCCAGCATAAGGAACACTGAAGCTTTCTTT.

The CDR3 nucleotides read TGTGCCAGCAGTTACCCATTGGCAGGAATTCGGGAGCTGTTTTTT. It codes for CASSYPLAGIRELFF. This sequence joins TRBV6-5 and TRBJ2-2; D is unresolved. This CDR3 spans 15 amino acids. The germline V and J ends were trimmed by 2 bases and 9 bases, with 16 bases remaining between them. The V gene's germline CDR1 is MNHEY and CDR2 SVGAGI.

This sequence joins TRBV6-5 and TRBJ1-1; TRBD1 might be the D (5 bases). The germline V gene encodes CDR1 MNHEY and CDR2 SVGAGI. V dropped 10 bases and J dropped 2 bases, with 11 bases sitting between them. The CDR3 length is 12 residues. The CDR3 region has the DNA TGTGCCATCTCAGGGATTAACACTGAAGCTTTCTTT. Translating it yields CAISGINTEAFF.